What follows are 7 T cell receptor beta chains derived from one specimen sequenced in a study of T cell responses to AZD1222 COVID-19 vaccine. Using immunoSEQ multiplex PCR, the repertoire was profiled, and TCRdb retains in-frame clones only, with some absent. The data hold 95,000 to 130,000 clones, with around 91% observed a single time. Sequenced here: peripheral blood, sampled 28 days after the second AZD1222 dose. These receptors came from an adult who received the AZD1222 COVID-19 vaccine.

This clone has just one count. The genes are TRBV5-1 and TRBJ1-1, with D perhaps TRBD1 (6 bases). V gave up 2 bases and J gave up 7 bases, with 18 bases separating them. The CDR3 spans 15 residues. Per the germline V gene, CDR1 is SGHRS and CDR2 is YFSETQ. The CDR3 nucleotides are TGCGCCAGCAGCTTAGCAGGGGCAACACTGTTTGAAGCTTTCTTT. This gives the protein CASSLAGATLFEAFF.

V and J are TRBV5-1 and TRBJ1-2; D unresolved. V was shortened by 0 bases and J by 4 bases, with 7 bases between the two germline ends. Germline loops: CDR1 SGHRS, CDR2 YFSETQ. The CDR3 runs 13 residues. CDR3 loop: CASSLGGSYGYTF. CDR3 DNA sequence: TGCGCCAGCAGCTTGGGAGGAAGCTATGGCTACACCTTC. The entire variable domain, with the rest obtained from reference TRBV5-1 and TRBJ1-2, is as follows: KAGVTQTPRYLIKTRGQQVTLSCSPISGHRSVSWYQQTPGQGLQFLFEYFSETQRNKGNFPGRFSGRQFSNSRSEMNVSTLELGDSALYLCASSLGGSYGYTFGSGTRLTVV.

The J gene is TRBJ1-6, the V gene TRBV6-5, with 7 positions matching TRBD1. Losses at the gene ends were 8 bases for V and 7 bases for J; bases not matched to a gene: 8. The CDR3 sequence is 14 residues long. The V gene's germline CDR1 is MNHEY and CDR2 SVGAGI. The CDR3: CASDNRGFNSPLHF. The CDR3, as DNA: TGTGCCAGCGATAACAGGGGATTCAATTCACCCCTCCACTTT.

V is TRBV15 and J is TRBJ2-1; TRBD2 might be the D (7 bases). The CDR3 runs to 15 residues. Trimming removed 1 base at V and 9 bases at J, with 16 bases between. CDR1 is LNHNV and CDR2 is YYDKDF in the germline V gene (reference sequence). CDR3 amino acids: CATSRAARGEGEQFF. CDR3 nucleotide sequence: TGTGCCACCAGCAGAGCGGCAAGGGGGGAGGGTGAGCAGTTCTTC.

This chain connects TRBV6-5 to TRBJ2-5; no clear D gene. Trimming took off 10 bases at V and 2 bases at J, with 8 bases between the two ends. Germline V CDR1 and CDR2: MNHEY, SVGAGI. This CDR3 comprises 11 residues. The CDR3 sequence is CATREQETQYF. The CDR3 DNA is TGTGCCACCCGCGAACAAGAGACCCAGTACTTC.

This clone was seen only a few times. CDR3 sequence: CASSYKAFSSYEQYF. In DNA form, the CDR3 reads TGTGCCAGCAGTTATAAAGCGTTTAGCTCCTACGAGCAGTACTTC. V usage is TRBV6-5 and J usage is TRBJ2-7; D call uncertain. With 3 bases removed from V and 0 bases from J, the gap between germline ends came to 12 bases. This CDR3 spans 15 amino acids. Germline CDR1 and CDR2: MNHEY and SVGAGI.

The chain carries TRBV3-1 (or the pseudogene TRBV3-2) and TRBJ1-2; perhaps TRBD1 as D (6 bases). The germline V gene has CDR1 LGHDT and CDR2 YNNKEL (reference sequence). V lost 2 bases, J lost 6 bases, and 16 bases lay in between. This CDR3 has 15 residues. CDR3 coding DNA: TGTGCCAGCAGCCAAATACAGGGAGGGTGGGATGGCTACACCTTC. As protein: CASSQIQGGWDGYTF.